The clone carrying this T cell receptor beta chain showed up just a few times. These data belong to a study of human T cells and chemical hapten exposure. Time point noted: patch test 1, 2 weeks after DPC sensitization. Indicated treatment: therapeutic diphenylcyclopropenone sensitization with weekly scalp DPC. TCRdb reprocessed the RACE reads with MiXCR, giving one entry per CDR3 protein. The data contain about 360,000 distinct CDR3 sequences, 4.8% of them seen just once; the ten biggest clones take up under 3%. V dropped 2 bases and J dropped 6 bases, with 20 bases sitting between them. This CDR3 contains 16 residues. Germline V lookup: CDR1 SGHVT, CDR2 SQSDAQ.

V and J are TRBV7-4 and TRBJ2-7; D is perhaps TRBD2 (5 bases). The starting material was whole blood, obtained in connection with sensitization to the hapten diphenylcyclopropenone (DPC). The TCR sequence derives from a woman in her forties or fifties with alopecia areata. Some clones in this sample may be carry-over from other donors' samples. The CDR3 DNA follows: TGTGCCAGCAGCTTAAAAGAGGGAACGATGTCGTTCGAGCAGTACTTC. As protein: CASSLKEGTMSFEQYF.